This T cell receptor beta chain was documented in a study of cytomegalovirus exposure and HLA in healthy donors. It was with 60 Vbeta and 13 Jbeta primers that the PCR ran. Sequenced by immunoSEQ multiplex PCR; TCRdb stores in-frame clones only, minus some. The data contain some 90,000 clones, approximately 78% of them singletons. Germline V gene lookup returns CDR1 MGHRA and CDR2 YSYEKL. There are 13 residues in the CDR3. Sequences were obtained from PBMCs. The chain recombines TRBV4-1 with TRBJ2-5, with D tentatively TRBD1 (6 bases). The DNA end lines up better with TRBJ2-7; the J call may be wrong. The sequence derives from a man between 35 and 55 years old in good health and CMV-seronegative. CDR3 amino acids: CASSQVSGDEQYF. In nucleotides, the CDR3 is TGCGCCAGCAGCCAGGTATCAGGGGACGAGCAGTACTTC.